One sample yielded the 27 T cell receptor beta chains listed below, sequenced in a study of OX40 agonist ivuxolimab in advanced cancers. Data came from immunoSEQ multiplex PCR; TCRdb stores just in-frame clones and leaves some out. This sample has tens of thousands of clones; around 89% occur once, and the top ten carry 0.4% to 0.65%. The sample in question was CD4+ or CD8+ T cells sorted from blood, obtained in a trial of the OX40 agonist ivuxolimab. The receptor set was obtained from an adult with an advanced solid tumor such as melanoma, head and neck, liver or kidney cancer.

CDR3 DNA sequence: TGTGCCAGCAGCCGAGAGGGACAGGGGGAAGAGACCCAGTACTTC. The encoded protein is CASSREGQGEETQYF. The chain recombines TRBV11-3 with TRBJ2-5; 11 nucleotides agree with TRBD1. Unmatched junction bases numbered 5, after V lost 5 bases and J lost 3 bases. Germline V lookup: CDR1 SGHNT, CDR2 YENEEA. The CDR3 extends over 15 amino acids.

The chain joins TRBV5-4 to TRBJ2-5; D is unclear. Trimming stripped 2 bases from V and 2 bases from J, with 13 bases between. Germline V CDR1 and CDR2: SGHNT, YYREEE (reference sequence). CDR3 size: 15 residues. The CDR3 nucleotides are TGTGCCAGCAGCTTTTCGTTGGCAGTTCAAGAGACCCAGTACTTC. As protein: CASSFSLAVQETQYF.

The chain joins TRBV18 to TRBJ1-1; no reliable D call. Germline V lookup: CDR1 KGHSH, CDR2 LQKENI. The CDR3 spans 16 residues. V gave up 2 bases and J gave up 6 bases, with 19 bases separating them. CDR3 in amino acids: CASSPIGVLTVAEAFF. DNA of the CDR3: TGTGCCAGCTCACCAATCGGGGTCTTGACCGTGGCTGAAGCTTTCTTT.

The count of this clone is one. J is TRBJ1-5 and V is TRBV18; D ambiguous. The ends were cut back, 8 bases at V and 2 bases at J, with 10 bases in the middle. The CDR3 runs to 13 residues. CDR1 is KGHSH and CDR2 is LQKENI in the germline V gene. The CDR3: CASTRAGNQPQHF. CDR3 DNA sequence: TGTGCCAGCACCCGCGCGGGCAATCAGCCCCAGCATTTT.

V and J are TRBV14 and TRBJ2-1, with a tentative D call TRBD2 (5 bases). The CDR3 covers 16 residues. The V and J ends lost 0 bases and 6 bases respectively, with 15 bases between them. CDR1 and CDR2 (germline): SGHDN, FVKESK. Here the CDR3 DNA reads TGTGCCAGCAGCCAAGATAGGGTTTCTGCGGGCAATGAGCAGTTCTTC. It is translated as CASSQDRVSAGNEQFF. Full variable domain (missing parts from reference TRBV14 and TRBJ2-1): EAGVTQFPSHSVIEKGQTVTLRCDPISGHDNLYWYRRVMGKEIKFLLHFVKESKQDESGMPNNRFLAERTGGTYSTLKVQPAELEDSGVYFCASSQDRVSAGNEQFFGPGTRLTVL.

The chain uses TRBV7-9 and TRBJ2-3; 8 bases match TRBD1. Losses at the gene ends were 5 bases for V and 1 base for J; bases not matched to a gene: 8. The CDR3 totals 16 residues. Germline V gives CDR1 SEHNR, CDR2 FQNEAQ (reference sequence). CDR3: CASSLTPTGGTDTQYF. The CDR3, as DNA: TGTGCCAGCAGCCTAACCCCGACAGGGGGCACAGATACGCAGTATTTT. Drawing the rest from reference TRBV7-9 and TRBJ2-3, the complete variable domain is DTGVSQNPRHKITKRGQNVTFRCDPISEHNRLYWYRQTLGQGPEFLTYFQNEAQLEKSRLLSDRFSAERPKGSFSTLEIQRTEQGDSAMYLCASSLTPTGGTDTQYFGPGTRLTVL.

This sequence joins TRBV9 and TRBJ2-1; D remains unclear. V was pared by 0 bases and J by 0 bases, with 7 bases between. Looked up from germline, CDR1 is SGDLS and CDR2 is YYNGEE. The CDR3 has 15 residues. CDR3 region: CASSVEASSYNEQFF. CDR3 DNA sequence: TGTGCCAGCAGCGTAGAGGCTAGCTCCTACAATGAGCAGTTCTTC.

This clone has just a few counts. The chain couples TRBV5-1 to TRBJ2-7; D may be TRBD2 (5 bases). The CDR3 sequence is 13 residues long. Germline CDR1 and CDR2: SGHRS and YFSETQ. Trimming stripped 1 base from V and 6 bases from J, with 11 bases between. The chain's CDR3 is CASSLRGGSEQYF. The CDR3 coding sequence is TGCGCCAGCAGCTTGCGTGGCGGGTCCGAGCAGTACTTC.

The rearrangement links TRBV19 to TRBJ2-2; 7 bases are shared with TRBD1. After removal of 8 bases from V and 3 bases from J, the junction contained 9 bases not matched to a gene. In germline, CDR1 is LNHDA, CDR2 SQIVND (reference sequence). The CDR3 loop spans 15 amino acids. The CDR3: CASGTGTAHTGELFF. The CDR3 bases are TGTGCCAGTGGCACCGGGACAGCCCACACCGGGGAGCTGTTTTTT.

The chain uses TRBV30 and TRBJ1-2; the D gene is possibly TRBD1 (6 bases). This CDR3 is built from 16 residues. Trimming cost V 0 bases and J 2 bases, with 16 bases left between them. Germline assignment: CDR1 GTSNPN and CDR2 SVGIG (reference sequence). CDR3 in DNA: TGTGCCTGGAGTGTACATGGGGGCGCGAGAAACTATGGCTACACCTTC. Translated, it gives CAWSVHGGARNYGYTF.

The chain recombines TRBV9 with TRBJ2-3; no clear D gene. The CDR3 consists of 14 residues. The V end lost 2 bases, the J end lost 0 bases, and 7 bases lay between the germline ends. CDR1 and CDR2 from the germline V gene are SGDLS and YYNGEE. CDR3 residues: CASSVATSTDTQYF. CDR3 DNA sequence: TGTGCCAGCAGCGTGGCTACTAGCACAGATACGCAGTATTTT.

The gene calls are TRBV7-3 and TRBJ2-3; D is possibly TRBD1 (6 bases). CDR1 and CDR2 (germline): SGHTA, FQGTGA. The ends were cut back, 5 bases at V and 0 bases at J, with 12 bases in the middle. The CDR3 contains 15 residues. CDR3 loop: CASSPTGLSTDTQYF. CDR3 nucleotides: TGTGCCAGCAGCCCGACAGGACTGAGCACAGATACGCAGTATTTT.

The rearrangement uses TRBV27 and TRBJ2-7; D is possibly TRBD1 or TRBD2 (5 bases each). Germline CDR1 and CDR2: MNHEY and SMNVEV (reference sequence). Trimming took 5 bases from V and 7 from J, leaving 15 bases between them. CDR3 size: 13 residues. The CDR3 region is CASSTPLGVEQYF. CDR3 DNA sequence: TGTGCCAGCAGTACCCCCTTGGGGGTAGAGCAGTACTTC.

In its sample, this clone was seen a few times. This rearrangement joins TRBV5-1 to TRBJ1-2; 8 bases align to TRBD1. The CDR3 runs 14 residues. The J segment lost 4 bases and the V segment lost 4 bases, leaving 6 bases of the junction unmatched. Germline loops: CDR1 SGHRS, CDR2 YFSETQ. As DNA, the CDR3 is TGCGCCAGCAGCATCGACAGGGGTCTCTATGGCTACACCTTC. Amino acid sequence: CASSIDRGLYGYTF.

This clone has a handful of counts. This sample includes further DNA sequences coding for the same CDR3. This chain links TRBV7-2 with TRBJ2-3, with D tentatively TRBD1 or TRBD2 (6 bases each). V was shortened by 5 bases and J by 3 bases, with 18 bases between the two germline ends. CDR3 length equals 16 residues. Germline loops: CDR1 SGHTA, CDR2 FQGNSA. The CDR3 DNA is TGTGCCAGCAGCCCAGGGGACTCGCGCCTTACAGATACGCAGTATTTT. It translates to CASSPGDSRLTDTQYF.

The chain has TRBV4-1 and TRBJ2-3; D is unresolved. V lost 2 bases to trimming and J lost 2 bases, with 17 bases between them. Per germline, CDR1 MGHRA and CDR2 YSYEKL. The CDR3 has 17 residues. The DNA for the CDR3 is TGCGCCAGCAGCCAAAAGAATAACAGAAGGAACACAGATACGCAGTATTTT. Amino acid sequence: CASSQKNNRRNTDTQYF.

The chain joins TRBV14 to TRBJ2-3; D possibly uses TRBD1 or TRBD2 (6 bases each). V lost 0 bases, J lost 7 bases, and 11 bases lay in between. CDR3 length equals 14 residues. Per the germline V gene, CDR1 is SGHDN and CDR2 is FVKESK. The CDR3 region has the DNA TGTGCCAGCAGCCAAGATACAGGGAGGAATACGCAGTATTTT. Residues: CASSQDTGRNTQYF. Full variable domain (missing parts from reference TRBV14 and TRBJ2-3): EAGVTQFPSHSVIEKGQTVTLRCDPISGHDNLYWYRRVMGKEIKFLLHFVKESKQDESGMPNNRFLAERTGGTYSTLKVQPAELEDSGVYFCASSQDTGRNTQYFGPGTRLTVL.

The CDR3 DNA reads as TGCGCCAGCAGCTTTACACTACTATCTAACACCGGGGAGCTGTTTTTT. Translating it yields CASSFTLLSNTGELFF. The V gene is TRBV5-1, the J gene TRBJ2-2; D is unresolved. The CDR3 is 16 amino acids. Per germline, CDR1 SGHRS and CDR2 YFSETQ. Trimming shortened V by 2 bases and J by 2 bases, and 13 bases separated the two germline ends. Drawing the rest from reference TRBV5-1 and TRBJ2-2, the complete variable domain is KAGVTQTPRYLIKTRGQQVTLSCSPISGHRSVSWYQQTPGQGLQFLFEYFSETQRNKGNFPGRFSGRQFSNSRSEMNVSTLELGDSALYLCASSFTLLSNTGELFFGEGSRLTVL.

V is TRBV28 and J is TRBJ2-3; 11 bases fit TRBD1. Germline CDR1 MDHEN, CDR2 SYDVKM. The CDR3 is 15 amino acids. The V gene end was trimmed by 6 bases and the J gene end by 0 bases; junction bases not matched to a gene: 2. In DNA form, the CDR3 reads TGTGCCAGCAGGGGACAGGGGGGCAGCACAGATACGCAGTATTTT. This sequence encodes CASRGQGGSTDTQYF.

This clone occurred a few times. The J gene is TRBJ1-4, the V gene TRBV19; perhaps TRBD1 as D (5 bases). The CDR3 is made up of 13 amino acids. V dropped 3 bases and J dropped 6 bases, with 8 bases sitting between them. Germline V gene data show CDR1 as LNHDA and CDR2 as SQIVND (reference sequence). In DNA, the CDR3 is TGTGCCAGTAGTATGGGGGGGTATGAAAAACTGTTTTTT. Its translation is CASSMGGYEKLFF.

This sequence joins TRBV10-2 and TRBJ2-1; D gene unclear. Germline V gene lookup returns CDR1 WSHSY and CDR2 SAAADI. V lost 6 bases, J lost 6 bases, and 18 bases lay in between. The CDR3 extends over 15 amino acids. The CDR3 sequence: CASRSTRERSNEQFF. The CDR3 nucleotides read TGCGCCAGCAGATCAACGAGAGAGAGGTCCAATGAGCAGTTCTTC.

The chain joins TRBV28 to TRBJ1-2; D is possibly TRBD1 (6 bases). V was trimmed by 8 bases and J by 4 bases, leaving 8 bases between them. This CDR3 has 11 residues. CDR1 MDHEN and CDR2 SYDVKM come from the germline V gene. This CDR3 is CASGTLYGYTF. The DNA of the CDR3 is TGTGCCAGCGGGACACTCTATGGCTACACCTTC.

The rearrangement joins TRBV5-1 to TRBJ2-3, with D hard to call. Trimming cost V 0 bases and J 1 base, with 3 bases left between them. The CDR3 consists of 13 residues. CDR1 and CDR2 (germline): SGHRS, YFSETQ. CDR3 loop: CASSLDGTDTQYF. The DNA for the CDR3 is TGCGCCAGCAGCTTGGACGGCACAGATACGCAGTATTTT.

V is TRBV6-1 and J is TRBJ2-7; no definite D call. Germline CDR1 is MNHNS and CDR2 is SASEGT. The CDR3 consists of 12 residues. V was shortened by 0 bases and J by 9 bases, with 9 bases between the two germline ends. The CDR3 region has the DNA TGTGCCAGCAGTGAAGCCAGCCTCGGGCAGTACTTC. As protein: CASSEASLGQYF.

This chain uses TRBV2 with TRBJ1-4, with D possibly TRBD1 on 6 matching bases. Trimming cost V 4 bases and J 7 bases, with 10 bases left between them. The CDR3 loop spans 13 amino acids. CDR1 SNHLY and CDR2 FYNNEI come from the germline V gene. This chain's CDR3 is CASSGPGAEKLFF. In DNA form, the CDR3 reads TGTGCCAGCAGTGGGCCAGGGGCTGAAAAACTGTTTTTT.

This rearrangement joins TRBV19 to TRBJ2-2, with unresolved D. CDR3 length equals 13 residues. CDR1 and CDR2 (germline): LNHDA, SQIVND (reference sequence). Between the trimmed V and J ends, which lost 6 bases and 4 bases, there was a span of 9 bases. The CDR3 sequence: CASRGPGTGELFF. The CDR3 nucleotides are TGTGCCAGTAGAGGGCCGGGCACCGGGGAGCTGTTTTTT. The variable domain in full, with the rest retrieved from reference TRBV19 and TRBJ2-2, is DGGITQSPKYLFRKEGQNVTLSCEQNLNHDAMYWYRQDPGQGLRLIYYSQIVNDFQKGDIAEGYSVSREKKESFPLTVTSAQKNPTAFYLCASRGPGTGELFFGEGSRLTVL.

This rearrangement joins TRBV5-1 to TRBJ1-4; D ambiguous. Germline CDR1 and CDR2: SGHRS and YFSETQ. This CDR3 region has 13 residues. V was pared by 1 base and J by 5 bases, with 6 bases between. CDR3 in amino acids: CASSLSPNEKLFF. The CDR3, as DNA: TGCGCCAGCAGCTTGAGCCCCAATGAAAAACTGTTTTTT.